The rows below give T cell receptor beta chains drawn from one sample of a study of cytomegalovirus exposure and HLA in healthy donors. Sequencing was performed with immunoSEQ multiplex PCR; in TCRdb, only in-frame clones are kept and a portion is missing. The sample contains some 99,000 clones, approximately 70% of which appear only once. Sequencing was done on a sample of PBMCs. Every receptor here comes from a man aged 35-49 years in good health and CMV-seronegative. The CDR3 runs from the conserved cysteine through the conserved F or W. The D gene is left open where the match is weak. For some rows the clone size is stated as once, few or many, or as a class when expanded; others skip it.

CDR3aa,CDR3nt,j_gene,abundance,d_gene,v_gene
CASSESRGKETQYF,TGTGCCAGCAGCGAGAGCAGGGGAAAAGAGACCCAGTACTTC,TRBJ2-5,NA,NA,TRBV5-6
CASSQGTSGDSYEQYF,TGTGCCAGCAGCCAAGGGACTAGCGGGGACTCCTACGAGCAGTACTTC,TRBJ2-7,NA,TRBD2,TRBV4-1
CATSRERGPSYEQYF,TGTGCCACCAGCAGAGAAAGGGGGCCATCCTACGAGCAGTACTTC,TRBJ2-7,once,TRBD1,TRBV15
CASSPRDRGSSGANVLTF,TGTGCCAGCAGCCCCCGGGACAGGGGGAGTTCTGGGGCCAACGTCCTGACTTTC,TRBJ2-6,NA,TRBD1,TRBV5-5
CASSLWAGDYEQYF,TGTGCCAGCAGTTTATGGGCAGGGGACTACGAGCAGTACTTC,TRBJ2-7,NA,NA,TRBV27
CASSLGPGGMQYF,TGTGCCAGCAGCTTAGGGCCAGGGGGCATGCAGTACTTC,TRBJ2-7,few,TRBD1,TRBV7-2
CASSWGLAGDTGELFF,TGTGCCAGCAGTTGGGGACTAGCGGGTGACACCGGGGAGCTGTTTTTT,TRBJ2-2,NA,TRBD2,TRBV5-5
CASSPGGQGVEQYF,TGTGCCAGCTCACCGGGTGGACAGGGAGTCGAGCAGTACTTC,TRBJ2-7,NA,TRBD1,TRBV18
CASGLGQGPYEQYF,TGTGCTAGTGGTTTGGGACAGGGTCCCTACGAGCAGTACTTC,TRBJ2-7,NA,TRBD1,TRBV12-5
CASSPRDRGAYEQYF,TGTGCCAGCAGCCCCCGGGACAGGGGGGCCTACGAGCAGTACTTC,TRBJ2-7,NA,TRBD1,TRBV5-6
CASSRTSGGSYEQYF,TGCGCCAGCAGCCGGACTAGCGGGGGGTCCTACGAGCAGTACTTC,TRBJ2-7,once,TRBD2,TRBV5-1
CASSLEGPGANVLTF,TGTGCCAGCAGCTTGGAGGGGCCTGGGGCCAACGTCCTGACTTTC,TRBJ2-6,NA,NA,TRBV5-4
CASSLGQGGPGETQYF,TGCGCCAGCAGCCTAGGACAAGGGGGCCCGGGGGAGACCCAGTACTTC,TRBJ2-5,once,TRBD1,TRBV5-1
CASSPLLAGGYNEQFF,TGTGCCAGCAGCCCGCTACTAGCGGGGGGGTACAATGAGCAGTTCTTC,TRBJ2-1,once,TRBD2,TRBV7-8
CAISAGDRGETQYF,TGTGCCATCAGTGCGGGGGACAGGGGAGAGACCCAGTACTTC,TRBJ2-5,NA,TRBD1,TRBV10-3
CASSQPTAGSGNTIYF,TGTGCCAGCAGCCAACCCACGGCAGGGTCAGGAAACACCATATATTTT,TRBJ1-3,NA,NA,TRBV7-8
CASSQVTGTDYEQYF,TGCGCCAGCAGCCAAGTAACCGGGACAGACTACGAGCAGTACTTC,TRBJ2-7,NA,TRBD1,TRBV4-1
CASSSTNRGQQPQHF,TGTGCCAGCAGCAGTACTAACAGGGGGCAACAGCCCCAGCATTTT,TRBJ1-5,few,TRBD1,TRBV2
CASSPRTGGRYEQYF,TGTGCCAGCTCACCAAGAACAGGGGGCAGGTACGAGCAGTACTTC,TRBJ2-7,NA,TRBD1,TRBV18
CASSQGPGGRTDTQYF,TGTGCCAGCAGCCAAGGCCCCGGGGGGCGCACAGATACGCAGTATTTT,TRBJ2-3,NA,NA,TRBV14
CASSAGRQDTQYF,TGTGCCAGCAGCGCGGGACGCCAAGATACGCAGTATTTT,TRBJ2-3,NA,NA,TRBV5-4
CATSREGGSEKLFF,TGTGCCACCAGCAGAGAAGGGGGTTCCGAAAAACTGTTTTTT,TRBJ1-4,few,NA,TRBV15
CASSPPGQGRKTGELFF,TGTGCCAGCAGCCCCCCTGGACAGGGCCGAAAGACCGGGGAGCTGTTTTTT,TRBJ2-2,NA,TRBD1,TRBV4-2
CASSRTGTSSYEQYF,TGTGCCAGCAGTAGAACAGGGACCTCATCCTACGAGCAGTACTTC,TRBJ2-7,once,NA,TRBV6-5
CATKGQGANEQYF,TGTGCCACTAAGGGACAGGGGGCGAACGAGCAGTACTTC,TRBJ2-7,NA,TRBD1,TRBV19
CASSLEDKPYEQYF,TGCGCCAGCAGCTTGGAGGACAAGCCCTACGAGCAGTACTTC,TRBJ2-7,NA,NA,TRBV5-1
CASKPLGGRSPLHF,TGTGCCAGCAAACCTCTCGGGGGGCGGTCACCCCTCCACTTT,TRBJ1-6,NA,NA,TRBV27
CASSRGTGLIDEQFF,TGTGCCAGTAGTAGAGGGACAGGGTTGATAGATGAGCAGTTCTTC,TRBJ2-1,NA,TRBD1,TRBV19
CSVRDRPNTEAFF,TGCAGCGTGCGGGACAGGCCGAACACTGAAGCTTTCTTT,TRBJ1-1,NA,TRBD1,TRBV29-1
CASSLTRGATDTQYF,TGTGCCAGCTCCCTTACGCGGGGGGCCACAGATACGCAGTATTTT,TRBJ2-3,NA,TRBD2,TRBV18
CASTARQLRGYGYTF,TGTGCCAGCACCGCTAGACAGCTCAGAGGCTATGGCTACACCTTC,TRBJ1-2,NA,NA,TRBV2
CASSPHRTHEQYF,TGTGCCAGCAGCCCCCATAGAACCCACGAGCAGTACTTC,TRBJ2-7,NA,NA,TRBV7-2
CAIRRGQGEETQYF,TGTGCCATCAGGAGGGGACAGGGAGAGGAGACCCAGTACTTC,TRBJ2-5,NA,TRBD1,TRBV10-3
CASSQVEGDRGSEAFF,TGTGCCAGCAGCCAAGTGGAGGGAGACAGGGGATCTGAAGCTTTCTTT,TRBJ1-1,NA,TRBD1,TRBV4-2
CASSWGTGDQPQHF,TGTGCCAGCAGCTGGGGGACAGGGGATCAGCCCCAGCATTTT,TRBJ1-5,NA,TRBD1,TRBV5-5
CASSPTARANYGYTF,TGTGCCAGCAGTCCCACAGCCAGAGCTAACTATGGCTACACCTTC,TRBJ1-2,NA,NA,TRBV6-5
CASSLDIYGYTF,TGTGCCAGCAGCCTGGACATTTATGGCTACACCTTC,TRBJ1-2,NA,NA,TRBV5-6
CASGDVRSGDTGELFF,TGCGCCAGCGGGGACGTAAGAAGCGGGGACACCGGGGAGCTGTTTTTT,TRBJ2-2,NA,TRBD2,TRBV5-1
CASSLKQGGYGYTF,TGTGCCAGCAGTTTGAAACAGGGGGGCTATGGCTACACCTTC,TRBJ1-2,NA,TRBD1,TRBV6-5
CASRQTTVAKNIQYF,TGTGCCAGCAGGCAAACGACAGTAGCCAAAAACATTCAGTACTTC,TRBJ2-4,NA,NA,TRBV6-5
CASGQGKWGYGYTF,TGTGCCAGCGGACAGGGGAAGTGGGGCTATGGCTACACCTTC,TRBJ1-2,few,TRBD1,TRBV6-5
CASSVSPGFEYF,TGTGCCAGCAGCGTCTCGCCAGGGTTTGAGTACTTC,TRBJ2-7,NA,NA,TRBV7-2
CATGSTDTQYF,TGTGCCACCGGGAGCACAGATACGCAGTATTTT,TRBJ2-3,NA,NA,TRBV6-6
CAWNPPRDEQFF,TGTGCCTGGAATCCTCCACGGGATGAGCAGTTCTTC,TRBJ2-1,NA,NA,TRBV30
CASSFEGFGVYEQYF,TGTGCCAGCAGCTTCGAGGGATTCGGTGTTTACGAGCAGTACTTC,TRBJ2-7,NA,NA,TRBV11-2
CASSQRPGGSSANYGYTF,TGCGCCAGCAGCCAAAGGCCAGGGGGCTCCTCTGCTAACTATGGCTACACCTTC,TRBJ1-2,NA,TRBD1,TRBV4-1
CAAGTGAPPLHF,TGTGCCGCCGGGACAGGGGCGCCACCCCTCCACTTT,TRBJ1-6,NA,TRBD1,TRBV28
CASSSDSHAVKANYGYTF,TGTGCCAGCTCTTCGGACAGCCATGCCGTTAAAGCTAACTATGGCTACACCTTC,TRBJ1-2,NA,NA,TRBV27
CASSLAGTVKGYTF,TGTGCCAGCAGCTTAGCCGGGACTGTAAAGGGCTACACCTTC,TRBJ1-2,once,NA,TRBV7-9
CASSPPPGRGYTF,TGTGCCAGCAGTCCCCCCCCGGGAAGGGGCTACACCTTC,TRBJ1-2,few,NA,TRBV6-5
CASTTGPDNEQFF,TGTGCCTCAACAACTGGGCCGGACAATGAGCAGTTCTTC,TRBJ2-1,NA,NA,TRBV19
CASSDKGAKGEKLFF,TGCGCCAGCAGCGATAAGGGGGCAAAAGGTGAAAAACTGTTTTTT,TRBJ1-4,few,TRBD1,TRBV4-3
CASSWETLWGQGVPAGNQPQHF,TGTGCCAGCAGTTGGGAAACATTGTGGGGACAGGGGGTCCCGGCGGGCAATCAGCCCCAGCATTTT,TRBJ1-5,NA,TRBD1,TRBV28
CASSVTGTGDNSPLHF,TGTGCCAGCAGCGTCACCGGGACAGGGGATAATTCACCCCTCCACTTT,TRBJ1-6,NA,TRBD1,TRBV5-4
CASSQGAGPREQETQYF,TGCGCCAGCAGCCAAGGGGCGGGCCCTAGGGAGCAAGAGACCCAGTACTTC,TRBJ2-5,NA,NA,TRBV4-3
CASSQILSSGGENEQFF,TGCGCCAGCAGCCAAATCTTGTCTAGCGGGGGGGAGAATGAGCAGTTCTTC,TRBJ2-1,NA,TRBD2,TRBV4-3
CASSFNPTRNTGELFF,TGTGCCAGCAGTTTTAACCCCACTAGGAACACCGGGGAGCTGTTTTTT,TRBJ2-2,NA,NA,TRBV27